This T cell receptor beta chain was observed in a study of cytomegalovirus exposure and HLA in healthy donors. Regarding this clone: Its antigen is unidentified.

Notes on the study in general: According to a later analysis, most TCR beta chains associated with CMV appeared HLA-restricted. What was likely a sequencing artifact was a cluster of highly shared sequence variants. Some 17,000 TCR beta sequences were associated with HLA alleles at 0.05 false discovery rate in a later analysis.

The CDR3 is 15 residues long. In germline, CDR1 is SNHLY, CDR2 FYNNEI. The V end lost 8 bases, the J end lost 3 bases, and 19 bases lay between the germline ends. Vbeta (60) and Jbeta (13) primers were used in the PCR. Sequencing used immunoSEQ multiplex PCR; TCRdb keeps in-frame clones, though not all of them. Of around 140,000 clones listed, about 76% are singletons. The TCR sequence derives from a woman aged 40-49 years in good health and CMV-seronegative. The sequenced sample consisted of PBMCs. The rearrangement links TRBV2 to TRBJ1-2; D might be TRBD1 (6 bases). The CDR3 DNA is TGTGCCAGCCACGGACAGAAACCTCAAGACTATGGCTACACCTTC. Translation: CASHGQKPQDYGYTF.